Listed here are 31 T cell receptor beta chains from one sample, sequenced in a study of shared clonotypes between healthy human individuals (dated by TCRdb to the early 2020s). Library prep was done by the immunoSEQ multiplex PCR assay. TCRdb's version of the immuneACCESS table is confined to in-frame rearrangements and falls short of the full clone set. An unresolved V gene accounts for under half of the shortfall where checked; the remainder is of unknown origin. The table for this sample lists roughly 1 million clones; roughly 74% of them were counted only once. The top ten clonotypes cover under 0.65% of the sample. The sequenced sample was memory CD4+ T cells from PBMCs. The cell subset or site label on this specimen signifies: CD45RA-negative fraction. The receptors originated from a man between 18 and 35 years old in good health. Some clones in this sample may be carry-over from other donors' samples.

The CDR3 region has the DNA TGTGCCAGCTCATCTAGGACAGGGATGGCCATGGAGACCCAGTACTTC. Protein product: CASSSRTGMAMETQYF. J is TRBJ2-5 and V is TRBV18, with 8 bases that match TRBD1. Trimming cost V 5 bases and J 5 bases; bases outside gene matches: 13. The CDR3 totals 16 residues. Looked up from germline, CDR1 is KGHSH and CDR2 is LQKENI.

This chain joins TRBV29-1 and TRBJ2-7; weak D call: TRBD1 (6 bases). The V end lost 5 bases, the J end lost 3 bases, and 11 bases lay between the germline ends. This CDR3 spans 12 amino acids. Germline values: CDR1 SQVTM, CDR2 ANQGSEA. CDR3 nucleotide sequence: TGCAGCGTTAAGGGGGTGGGCTACGAGCAGTACTTC. This encodes CSVKGVGYEQYF.

V usage is TRBV11-2 and J usage is TRBJ2-7; D is undetermined. Germline V gene sequence: CDR1 SGHAT, CDR2 FQNNGV. V lost 5 bases to trimming and J lost 2 bases, with 7 bases between them. This CDR3 region has 12 residues. Here the CDR3 DNA reads TGTGCCAGCAGCCGACTGGCCTACGAGCAGTACTTC. It specifies CASSRLAYEQYF.

The gene calls are TRBV7-3 and TRBJ1-1; D remains unclear. V gave up 6 bases and J gave up 3 bases, with 11 bases separating them. Germline lookup yields CDR1 SGHTA and CDR2 FQGTGA. This CDR3 comprises 13 residues. The DNA of the CDR3 is TGTGCCAGCAGTTCGACCGTCGACACTGAAGCTTTCTTT. Protein sequence: CASSSTVDTEAFF.

The V and J genes are TRBV5-1 and TRBJ2-3, with 10 bases lining up with TRBD2. Germline V gene lookup returns CDR1 SGHRS and CDR2 YFSETQ. The CDR3 has 17 residues. J gave up 3 bases and V 0 bases, and 7 bases lay outside the gene matches. The CDR3 sequence is CASSLVASGSDTDTQYF. CDR3 bases: TGCGCCAGCAGCTTGGTAGCTAGCGGGAGTGATACAGATACGCAGTATTTT.

This rearrangement joins TRBV7-9 to TRBJ2-7; 10 bases match TRBD1. This CDR3 comprises 15 residues. After removal of 4 bases from V and 4 bases from J, the junction contained 7 bases not matched to a gene. The germline gives CDR1 SEHNR, CDR2 FQNEAQ (reference sequence). The CDR3 region has the DNA TGTGCCAGCAGCTCGAGCAGGACAGGGGGATACGAGCAGTACTTC. It specifies CASSSSRTGGYEQYF.

This chain joins TRBV5-4 and TRBJ1-1, with 8 nucleotides matching TRBD1. Germline CDR1 reads SGHNT; CDR2 reads YYREEE (reference sequence). V was pared by 4 bases and J by 1 base, with 6 bases of the junction left unmatched. The CDR3 is 15 residues long. The CDR3 DNA follows: TGTGCCAGCAGCGCCCGACAGGGGAAGAACACTGAAGCTTTCTTT. Its protein is CASSARQGKNTEAFF.

The chain combines TRBV27 with TRBJ2-2; TRBD1 matches at 7 bases. V lost 4 bases, J lost 1 base, and 6 bases stayed unmatched. Germline V CDR1 and CDR2: MNHEY, SMNVEV (reference sequence). The length of the CDR3 is 16 residues. In DNA form, the CDR3 reads TGTGCCAGCAGTTCCCGGAGGACAGGGAACACCGGGGAGCTGTTTTTT. Amino acid sequence: CASSSRRTGNTGELFF.

V usage is TRBV6-6 and J usage is TRBJ2-1; 13 bases agree with TRBD2. This CDR3 spans 16 amino acids. In germline, CDR1 is MNHNY, CDR2 SVGAGI (reference sequence). V dropped 6 bases and J dropped 8; count of bases not matched to a gene: 10. The CDR3 region has the DNA TGTGCCAGCAGCAAACCACTAGCGGGAGGGTCGGATGAGCAGTTCTTC. Amino acids: CASSKPLAGGSDEQFF.

CDR3 nucleotide sequence: TGCGCCAGCATCGCGGACTGGGGCACAGATACGCAGTATTTT. It yields the protein CASIADWGTDTQYF. The chain uses TRBV5-1 and TRBJ2-3; D is perhaps TRBD2 (5 bases). The germline V and J ends were trimmed by 6 bases and 1 base, with 12 bases remaining between them. Germline V gene sequence: CDR1 SGHRS, CDR2 YFSETQ. The CDR3 sequence is 14 residues long.

The CDR3 DNA follows: TGTGCCAGCAGAGGAGCTAATGAAAAACTGTTTTTT. Amino acids: CASRGANEKLFF. The chain combines TRBV6-5 with TRBJ1-4, with D uncertain. Trimming took off 6 bases at V and 3 bases at J, with 5 bases between the two ends. This CDR3 comprises 12 residues. Germline V gives CDR1 MNHEY, CDR2 SVGAGI.

This clone came up once. The chain employs TRBV6-1 and TRBJ2-7; no firm D call. Trimming shortened V by 4 bases and J by 2 bases, and 6 bases separated the two germline ends. Germline assignment: CDR1 MNHNS and CDR2 SASEGT. This CDR3 comprises 12 residues. In DNA form, the CDR3 reads TGTGCCAGCAGTGTTGTGGCCTACGAGCAGTACTTC. Its translation is CASSVVAYEQYF.

The V and J genes are TRBV7-9 and TRBJ2-5; D is possibly TRBD1 or TRBD2 (5 bases each). Germline values: CDR1 SEHNR, CDR2 FQNEAQ (reference sequence). The CDR3 covers 13 residues. The V end lost 0 bases, the J end lost 9 bases, and 11 bases lay between the germline ends. In DNA, the CDR3 is TGTGCCAGCAGCTTAGCCAGTCGAGGGGCCCAGTACTTC. Translating gives CASSLASRGAQYF.

This chain uses TRBV19 with TRBJ1-5, with TRBD1 matching over 9 bases. After removal of 3 bases from V and 7 bases from J, the junction contained 10 bases not matched to a gene. This CDR3 is built from 16 residues. In germline, CDR1 is LNHDA, CDR2 SQIVND (reference sequence). The CDR3 DNA is TGTGCCAGTAGTATGAGACGGGACAGGGTGGAACAGCCCCAGCATTTT. Translated, it gives CASSMRRDRVEQPQHF.

The genes are TRBV7-2 and TRBJ2-7, with 11 bases identical to TRBD2. Unmatched junction bases numbered 5, after V lost 5 bases and J lost 2 bases. The V gene's germline CDR1 is SGHTA and CDR2 FQGNSA. This CDR3 contains 15 residues. CDR3 region: CASSTEGLAAYEQYF. The CDR3 nucleotides read TGTGCCAGCAGCACAGAGGGACTAGCGGCCTACGAGCAGTACTTC.

The chain couples TRBV4-3 to TRBJ2-3, with D maybe TRBD2 (6 bases). With 5 bases removed from V and 3 bases from J, the gap between germline ends came to 9 bases. This CDR3 spans 13 amino acids. Germline CDR1 LGHNA, CDR2 YSLEER. The CDR3 DNA sequence: TGCGCCAGCAGCGACGGGGGTACAGATACGCAGTATTTT. Its protein is CASSDGGTDTQYF.

Notes on this clone: This same CDR3 is encoded by further DNA sequences in the sample. The chain joins TRBV19 to TRBJ2-7, with 8 bases identical to TRBD1. V trimming: 6 bases; J trimming: 4 bases; junction bases outside the gene matches: 5. Germline CDR1 is LNHDA and CDR2 is SQIVND (reference sequence). There are 13 residues in the CDR3. As DNA, the CDR3 is TGTGCCAGTAGCGGCGACAGGGGTTACGAGCAGTACTTC. Translating gives CASSGDRGYEQYF. Full variable domain (outside the CDR3, taken from reference TRBV19 and TRBJ2-7): DGGITQSPKYLFRKEGQNVTLSCEQNLNHDAMYWYRQDPGQGLRLIYYSQIVNDFQKGDIAEGYSVSREKKESFPLTVTSAQKNPTAFYLCASSGDRGYEQYFGPGTRLTVT.

The gene calls are TRBV5-1 and TRBJ1-3; possibly TRBD1 for D (6 bases). CDR3 length: 15 residues. Germline-derived CDR1 and CDR2 are SGHRS and YFSETQ. With 5 bases removed from V and 4 bases from J, the gap between germline ends came to 16 bases. CDR3 nucleotides: TGCGCCAGCAGGCAGGGGACCAGTATCGGAAACACCATATATTTT. Translated: CASRQGTSIGNTIYF.

The V call is TRBV20-1, the J call TRBJ2-3; no reliable D call. Trimming removed 6 bases at V and 9 bases at J, with 13 bases between. Germline CDR1 is DFQATT and CDR2 is SNEGSKA (reference sequence). This CDR3 region has 11 residues. CDR3 DNA sequence: TGCAGTGCCCTACTGGGCTCGACGCAGTATTTT. It yields the protein CSALLGSTQYF.

The chain carries TRBV6-5 and TRBJ2-5, with TRBD1 matching over 9 bases. V was clipped by 6 bases and J by 3 bases; unmatched bases: 8. The germline gives CDR1 MNHEY, CDR2 SVGAGI. The CDR3 loop spans 15 amino acids. The CDR3 sequence: CASSDFGTGKETQYF. CDR3 nucleotides: TGTGCCAGCAGCGACTTCGGGACAGGGAAAGAGACCCAGTACTTC.

A few counts support this clone. The chain links TRBV4-1 to TRBJ1-1; 9 bases match TRBD1. This CDR3 is built from 14 residues. V trimming: 1 base; J trimming: 12 bases; junction bases outside the gene matches: 9. Germline assignment: CDR1 MGHRA and CDR2 YSYEKL. CDR3 bases: TGCGCCAGCAGCCAAGGTGGACAGGGGAATCGGCCTTTCTTT. This codes for CASSQGGQGNRPFF.

A few counts support this clone. The CDR3 region has the DNA TGTGCCAGCTCACCAGTAGGGGCAAGTAGCACCTACGAGCAGTACTTC. It is translated as CASSPVGASSTYEQYF. The rearrangement joins TRBV18 to TRBJ2-7, with D possibly matching TRBD1 (5 bases). The V end lost 2 bases, the J end lost 2 bases, and 16 bases lay between the germline ends. The CDR3 is 16 amino acids. Germline lookup yields CDR1 KGHSH and CDR2 LQKENI.

The genes are TRBV9 and TRBJ2-7, with D perhaps given as TRBD1 or TRBD2 (5 bases each). The CDR3 contains 15 residues. The germline V and J ends were trimmed by 0 bases and 2 bases, with 12 bases remaining between them. Germline V lookup: CDR1 SGDLS, CDR2 YYNGEE. The CDR3 bases are TGTGCCAGCAGCGTAGATCCCAGGGACGCCTACGAGCAGTACTTC. This codes for CASSVDPRDAYEQYF.

The rearrangement links TRBV18 to TRBJ2-1; TRBD2 matches 10 bases. Germline V gene data show CDR1 as KGHSH and CDR2 as LQKENI. J lost 4 bases, V lost 0 bases, and 3 bases had no gene match. The length of the CDR3 is 16 residues. The chain's CDR3 is CASSPPELAGYNEQFF. DNA for the CDR3: TGTGCCAGCTCACCACCAGAACTAGCGGGATACAATGAGCAGTTCTTC.

This clone occurred once. The chain employs TRBV10-1 and TRBJ1-1; 10 positions match TRBD1. The CDR3 has 14 amino acids. Germline assignment: CDR1 WNHNN and CDR2 SYGVQD (reference sequence). The V gene end was trimmed by 10 bases and the J gene end by 3 bases; junction bases not matched to a gene: 8. The CDR3 region has the DNA TGCGCCACGACCCGGGACAGGGGCTACACTGAAGCTTTCTTT. Protein: CATTRDRGYTEAFF.

The CDR3 here is CASSLEVGNSYEQYF. CDR3 DNA sequence: TGTGCCAGCAGCTTAGAAGTTGGCAACTCCTACGAGCAGTACTTC. This rearrangement joins TRBV7-2 to TRBJ2-7, with D uncertain. The CDR3 is 15 amino acids. The germline V gene has CDR1 SGHTA and CDR2 FQGNSA. V was pared by 1 base and J by 0 bases, with 10 bases between.

This clone came up a few times. The chain recombines TRBV7-3 with TRBJ1-1; D might be TRBD1 (5 bases). Germline V gene sequence: CDR1 SGHTA, CDR2 FQGTGA. Trimming shortened V by 5 bases and J by 1 base, and 11 bases separated the two germline ends. The CDR3 is 14 residues long. The CDR3 loop is CASSTGGANTEAFF. DNA of the CDR3: TGTGCCAGCAGCACCGGGGGAGCGAACACTGAAGCTTTCTTT.

Turning to this clone: The same CDR3 also results from other DNA sequences found in this sample. V usage is TRBV7-2 and J usage is TRBJ2-2; a possible D gene is TRBD1 (5 bases). V lost 1 base and J lost 0, with 9 bases in between. The germline V gene encodes CDR1 SGHTA and CDR2 FQGNSA. The CDR3 has 16 amino acids. In DNA form, the CDR3 reads TGTGCCAGCAGCTTAGTGTCAGGGACGAACACCGGGGAGCTGTTTTTT. This translates into CASSLVSGTNTGELFF.

This chain links TRBV5-6 with TRBJ1-2; TRBD1 is a possible D gene (5 bases). CDR3 length: 15 residues. The ends were cut back, 1 base at V and 4 bases at J, with 14 bases in the middle. Germline values: CDR1 SGHDT, CDR2 YYEEEE. The CDR3, as DNA: TGTGCCAGCAGCTTGAGGGGAAGCGGGAGCTATGGCTACACCTTC. Its protein product is CASSLRGSGSYGYTF.

The chain carries TRBV10-3 and TRBJ1-5, with D perhaps TRBD1 (5 bases). V lost 5 bases to trimming and J lost 6 bases, with 14 bases between them. CDR3 length: 14 amino acids. The germline gives CDR1 ENHRY, CDR2 SYGVKD. CDR3 protein: CAISPRAGGQPQHF. The CDR3 region has the DNA TGTGCCATCAGTCCCAGGGCGGGCGGTCAGCCCCAGCATTTT.

This chain joins TRBV5-8 and TRBJ1-3; TRBD1 aligns across 9 bases. The CDR3 is 17 residues long. V dropped 0 bases and J dropped 1; count of bases not matched to a gene: 5. Germline assignment: CDR1 SGHTS and CDR2 YDEGEE. The CDR3 region has the DNA TGTGCCAGCAGCTTGGCCGGGACAGGGAAGTCTGGAAACACCATATATTTT. It specifies CASSLAGTGKSGNTIYF.